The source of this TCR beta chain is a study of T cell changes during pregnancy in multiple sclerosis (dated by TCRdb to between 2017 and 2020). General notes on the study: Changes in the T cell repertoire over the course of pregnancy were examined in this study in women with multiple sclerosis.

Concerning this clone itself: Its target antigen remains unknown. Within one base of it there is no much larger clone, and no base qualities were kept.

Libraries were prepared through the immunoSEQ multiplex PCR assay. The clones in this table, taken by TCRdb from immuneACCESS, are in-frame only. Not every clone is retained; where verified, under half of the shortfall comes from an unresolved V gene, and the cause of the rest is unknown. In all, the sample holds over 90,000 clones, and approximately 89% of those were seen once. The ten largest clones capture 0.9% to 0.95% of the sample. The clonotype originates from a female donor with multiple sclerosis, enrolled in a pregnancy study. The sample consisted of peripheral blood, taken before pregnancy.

The CDR3 protein: CASSPGQGKSGYTF. The DNA sequence is TGTGCCAGCAGCCCGGGACAGGGTAAAAGTGGCTACACCTTC. The sequence is built from TRBV2 and TRBJ1-2; 9 central bases correspond to TRBD1. Via the germline V gene, CDR1 is SNHLY and CDR2 FYNNEI. The CDR3, cysteine through phenylalanine, is 14 amino acids long. Just the 42-base CDR3 DNA is kept, in frame starting at base 1. V is cut back by 6 bases and J by 7 bases, with 9 bases in the junction unmatched.